The 24 T cell receptor beta chains below all came from one sample that was sequenced in a study of CD8+ T cells in alopecia areata (dated by TCRdb to 2017 to 2018). Library preparation used the immunoSEQ multiplex PCR assay. RNA was extracted from all samples and reverse transcribed into cDNA as template for TCR sequencing. The table comes from immuneACCESS by way of TCRdb, which keeps in-frame sequences with V and J called. Part of the clones is missing from these tables; in studies checked, under half for an unresolved V gene and the rest for unknown reasons. Present in this sample are some 130,000 clones, almost 50% of which were seen just once. The biggest ten clones account for around 19% of the sample. Interpreted using the paper, the time point label stands for: baseline before oral tofacitinib. This material consisted of CD8+ T cells sorted from blood, taken at week 0. These receptors originate from a human donor with alopecia areata.

The chain uses TRBV7-9 and TRBJ2-2, with TRBD2 as a possible D gene (5 bases). Trimming stripped 5 bases from V and 7 bases from J, with 8 bases between. Germline V gives CDR1 SEHNR, CDR2 FQNEAQ (reference sequence). The CDR3 consists of 12 residues. CDR3 bases: TGTGCCAGCAGCCTCGGGATCGGGGAGCTGTTTTTT. Translated, it gives CASSLGIGELFF.

This chain joins TRBV27 and TRBJ1-6; D unclear. The CDR3 sequence is 13 residues long. Trimming took 3 bases from V and 8 from J, leaving 8 bases between them. Germline V gene sequence: CDR1 MNHEY, CDR2 SMNVEV (reference sequence). CDR3 sequence: CASSFSGDSPLHF. Here the CDR3 DNA reads TGTGCCAGCAGTTTCTCGGGAGATTCACCCCTCCACTTT.

The chain is built from TRBV7-9 and TRBJ2-7; D might be TRBD1 (6 bases). Germline assignment: CDR1 SEHNR and CDR2 FQNEAQ (reference sequence). CDR3 length: 14 residues. Trimming removed 4 bases at V and 3 bases at J, with 13 bases between. The CDR3 DNA follows: TGTGCCAGCAGCTCAGGGGCTTCTCTCTACGAGCAGTACTTC. Translated: CASSSGASLYEQYF.

The V call is TRBV11-1, the J call TRBJ2-7, with 9 bases fitting TRBD2. The CDR3 is made up of 14 amino acids. The germline V gene has CDR1 SGHAT and CDR2 FQDESV (reference sequence). Trimming took 5 bases from V and 5 from J; bases not matched to a gene: 7. The CDR3 loop is CASSRAGGLDEQYF. In DNA, the CDR3 is TGTGCCAGCAGCCGTGCGGGGGGGCTCGACGAGCAGTACTTC. Supplemented by reference TRBV11-1 and TRBJ2-7, the full variable domain reads EAEVAQSPRYKITEKSQAVAFWCDPISGHATLYWYRQILGQGPELLVQFQDESVVDDSQLPKDRFSAERLKGVDSTLKIQPAELGDSAMYLCASSRAGGLDEQYFGPGTRLTVT.

J is TRBJ2-1 and V is TRBV6-5; weak D call: TRBD1 (6 bases). This CDR3 comprises 15 residues. V lost 5 bases and J lost 0, with 11 bases in between. The germline gives CDR1 MNHEY, CDR2 SVGAGI. CDR3 sequence: CASSRDRSSYNEQFF. DNA of the CDR3: TGTGCCAGCAGTCGCGACAGGAGCTCCTACAATGAGCAGTTCTTC.

V usage is TRBV27 and J usage is TRBJ1-6; D not resolved. The V end lost 3 bases, the J end lost 7 bases, and 10 bases lay between the germline ends. Germline CDR1 is MNHEY and CDR2 is SMNVEV (reference sequence). The CDR3 has 14 residues. The CDR3 spells CASSFLLSNSPLHF. The DNA for the CDR3 is TGTGCCAGCAGTTTTCTACTGTCGAATTCACCCCTCCACTTT.

This rearrangement joins TRBV30 to TRBJ1-2; no reliable D call. The CDR3 has 10 amino acids. V lost 4 bases to trimming and J lost 3 bases, with 3 bases between them. CDR1 and CDR2 (germline): GTSNPN, SVGIG (reference sequence). This CDR3 is CAWNDYGYTF. CDR3 in DNA: TGTGCCTGGAACGACTATGGCTACACCTTC. Full variable domain (rest looked up from reference TRBV30 and TRBJ1-2): SQTIHQWPATLVQPVGSPLSLECTVEGTSNPNLYWYRQAAGRGLQLLFYSVGIGQISSEVPQNLSASRPQDRQFILSSKKLLLSDSGFYLCAWNDYGYTFGSGTRLTVV.

The chain uses TRBV2 and TRBJ1-1; D ambiguous. Per the germline V gene, CDR1 is SNHLY and CDR2 is FYNNEI. The CDR3 spans 12 residues. Trimming left V 9 bases short and J 1 base short, with 9 bases between. DNA of the CDR3: TGTGCCAGTAACGACGGGAACACTGAAGCTTTCTTT. It specifies CASNDGNTEAFF.

The CDR3 reads CASSAWDYYNEQFF. CDR3 nucleotide sequence: TGTGCCAGCAGCGCTTGGGACTACTACAATGAGCAGTTCTTC. The gene calls are TRBV9 and TRBJ2-1; TRBD2 agrees at 7 bases. V was clipped by 3 bases and J by 3 bases; unmatched bases: 3. From germline, CDR1 is SGDLS and CDR2 YYNGEE. The CDR3 sequence is 14 residues long.

This clone has a handful of counts. The chain combines TRBV25-1 with TRBJ1-1, with D unresolved. Germline-derived CDR1 and CDR2 are MGHDK and SYGVNS. The CDR3 covers 13 residues. Trimming left V 6 bases short and J 0 bases short, with 8 bases between. CDR3 in amino acids: CASRKTVNTEAFF. The CDR3, as DNA: TGTGCCAGCAGGAAGACGGTGAACACTGAAGCTTTCTTT.

V is TRBV29-1 and J is TRBJ1-2; D is perhaps TRBD1 (5 bases). The ends were cut back, 2 bases at V and 2 bases at J, with 9 bases in the middle. The CDR3 covers 13 residues. Germline V CDR1 and CDR2: SQVTM, ANQGSEA. The CDR3 spells CSVENRRNYGYTF. The DNA of the CDR3 is TGCAGCGTTGAAAACAGGAGAAACTATGGCTACACCTTC. Drawing the rest from reference TRBV29-1 and TRBJ1-2, the complete variable domain is SAVISQKPSRDICQRGTSLTIQCQVDSQVTMMFWYRQQPGQSLTLIATANQGSEATYESGFVIDKFPISRPNLTFSTLTVSNMSPEDSSIYLCSVENRRNYGYTFGSGTRLTVV.

J is TRBJ2-7 and V is TRBV7-9; a weak D match, TRBD1 (5 bases). Trimming removed 5 bases from V and 2 bases from J, with 10 bases in between. The CDR3 has 13 residues. The germline V gene has CDR1 SEHNR and CDR2 FQNEAQ (reference sequence). The CDR3 sequence: CASSPGFTYEQYF. The CDR3 region has the DNA TGTGCCAGCAGCCCAGGGTTCACCTACGAGCAGTACTTC.

The CDR3 DNA reads TGTGCCAGCAGCGTCCGAGCTTCGCCCTACAATGAGCAGTTCTTC. Translating it yields CASSVRASPYNEQFF. The chain carries TRBV9 and TRBJ2-1; no firm D call. The V gene's germline CDR1 is SGDLS and CDR2 YYNGEE. The CDR3 length is 15 residues. V was clipped by 2 bases and J by 2 bases, with 11 bases between them.

This clone was detected only a few times. CDR3 coding DNA: TGTGCCAGCAGCTTCGACAGGGAAGGTGGCTACACCTTC. This codes for CASSFDREGGYTF. The gene calls are TRBV11-1 and TRBJ1-2; 7 positions agree with TRBD1. V dropped 3 bases and J dropped 7; count of bases not matched to a gene: 5. Germline CDR1 SGHAT, CDR2 FQDESV (reference sequence). This CDR3 has 13 amino acids.

This clone appeared a few times. V usage is TRBV27 and J usage is TRBJ2-7, with D tentatively TRBD2 (6 bases). CDR3 size: 14 residues. V dropped 2 bases and J dropped 3 bases, with 11 bases sitting between them. Germline values: CDR1 MNHEY, CDR2 SMNVEV (reference sequence). The CDR3: CASSLGQGGYEQYF. The CDR3 DNA reads as TGTGCCAGCAGTTTAGGCCAGGGAGGCTACGAGCAGTACTTC.

The sample holds one count of this clone. This sequence joins TRBV11-2 and TRBJ2-7; D unresolved. This CDR3 contains 12 residues. Germline-derived CDR1 and CDR2 are SGHAT and FQNNGV. The V gene lost 0 bases and the J gene lost 6 bases, with 6 bases spanning the gap. CDR3 amino acids: CASSLEGFEQYF. DNA for the CDR3: TGTGCCAGCAGCTTAGAGGGATTCGAGCAGTACTTC.

This chain uses TRBV13 with TRBJ2-4; D uncertain. Germline V lookup: CDR1 PRHDT, CDR2 FYEKMQ (reference sequence). Trimming removed 0 bases at V and 15 bases at J, with 12 bases between. The CDR3 covers 12 residues. CDR3 residues: CASSLGRTAGYF. The CDR3 DNA reads as TGTGCCAGCAGCTTAGGCCGTACCGCAGGGTACTTC.

This chain links TRBV25-1 with TRBJ2-3, with D unresolved. The length of the CDR3 is 17 residues. V was shortened by 5 bases and J by 4 bases, with 22 bases between the two germline ends. Germline loops: CDR1 MGHDK, CDR2 SYGVNS. The CDR3 is CASSFPSGRSKADTQYF. The CDR3 DNA reads TGTGCCAGCAGTTTTCCCTCGGGCAGGTCTAAGGCAGATACGCAGTATTTT.

The V gene is TRBV5-6, the J gene TRBJ2-6; D is unresolved. Per the germline V gene, CDR1 is SGHDT and CDR2 is YYEEEE. This CDR3 comprises 15 residues. V shed 3 bases and J shed 0 bases, with 7 bases lying between them. CDR3 DNA: TGTGCCAGCAGCTCGATGTTCTCTGGGGCCAACGTCCTGACTTTC. Its protein is CASSSMFSGANVLTF.

J is TRBJ2-3 and V is TRBV29-1; TRBD1 matches 10 bases. Germline trimming cut 4 bases from V and 2 bases from J; bases unmatched to any gene: 9. This CDR3 contains 16 residues. From germline, CDR1 is SQVTM and CDR2 ANQGSEA. CDR3 sequence: CSVGTGGWEATDTQYF. CDR3 coding DNA: TGCAGCGTTGGGACAGGGGGTTGGGAGGCCACAGATACGCAGTATTTT.

V is TRBV11-2 and J is TRBJ2-5; 14 bases fit TRBD2. Germline loops: CDR1 SGHAT, CDR2 FQNNGV. CDR3 length equals 16 residues. With V trimmed by 3 bases and J by 4 bases, 4 bases remained unmatched. Here the CDR3 DNA reads TGTGCCAGCAGCTTGCCCGGACTAGCGGGGGGAGAGACCCAGTACTTC. The encoded protein is CASSLPGLAGGETQYF.

This chain joins TRBV9 and TRBJ2-7; 8 nucleotides align to TRBD1. Trimming at V came to 0 bases and at J to 6 bases, leaving 5 bases not matched to a gene. This CDR3 is built from 14 residues. Germline V gene lookup returns CDR1 SGDLS and CDR2 YYNGEE. In nucleotides, the CDR3 is TGTGCCAGCAGCGTAGGGCAGGGGGCAATCGAGCAGTACTTC. Its protein is CASSVGQGAIEQYF.

This chain connects TRBV7-9 to TRBJ2-7; TRBD2 matches at 9 bases. This CDR3 is built from 14 residues. V gave up 4 bases and J gave up 5 bases; unmatched junction bases: 6. Germline CDR1 reads SEHNR; CDR2 reads FQNEAQ (reference sequence). CDR3 coding DNA: TGTGCCAGCAGCTCCCCCGAGCGGGGGGACGAGCAGTACTTC. This gives the protein CASSSPERGDEQYF.

In DNA, the CDR3 is TGTGCCAGCAGCCAAGCGTCTCTCTCCGCGGGGGGGCGCGGTGAGCAGTTCTTC. Amino acid sequence: CASSQASLSAGGRGEQFF. The chain recombines TRBV4-2 with TRBJ2-1, with TRBD2 identical over 9 bases. Looked up from germline, CDR1 is LGHNA and CDR2 is YNFKEQ. The CDR3 consists of 18 residues. V shed 1 base and J 9 bases; nucleotides not matched to a gene: 16.